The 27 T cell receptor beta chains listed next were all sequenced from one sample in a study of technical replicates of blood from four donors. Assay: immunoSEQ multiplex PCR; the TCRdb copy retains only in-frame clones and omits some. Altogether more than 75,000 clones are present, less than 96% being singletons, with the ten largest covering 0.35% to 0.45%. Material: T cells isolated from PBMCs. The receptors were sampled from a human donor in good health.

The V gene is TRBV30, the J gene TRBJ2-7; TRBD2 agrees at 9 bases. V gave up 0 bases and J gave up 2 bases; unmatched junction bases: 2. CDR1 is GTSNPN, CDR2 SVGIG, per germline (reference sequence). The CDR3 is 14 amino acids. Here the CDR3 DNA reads TGTGCCTGGAGTGTAGCGGGAGGTCCCTACGAGCAGTACTTC. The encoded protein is CAWSVAGGPYEQYF.

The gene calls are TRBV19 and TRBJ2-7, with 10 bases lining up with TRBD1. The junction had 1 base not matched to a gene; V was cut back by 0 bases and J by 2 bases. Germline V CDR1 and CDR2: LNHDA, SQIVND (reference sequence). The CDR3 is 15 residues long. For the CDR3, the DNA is TGTGCCAGTAGTATAGAGACAGGGGGCACCTACGAGCAGTACTTC. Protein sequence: CASSIETGGTYEQYF.

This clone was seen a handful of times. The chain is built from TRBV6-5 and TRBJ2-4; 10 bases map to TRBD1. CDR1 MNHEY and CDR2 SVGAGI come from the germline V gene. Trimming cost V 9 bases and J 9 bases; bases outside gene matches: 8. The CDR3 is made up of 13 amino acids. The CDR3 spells CASGTGEGSIQYF. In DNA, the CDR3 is TGTGCCAGTGGGACAGGGGAGGGGAGCATTCAGTACTTC.

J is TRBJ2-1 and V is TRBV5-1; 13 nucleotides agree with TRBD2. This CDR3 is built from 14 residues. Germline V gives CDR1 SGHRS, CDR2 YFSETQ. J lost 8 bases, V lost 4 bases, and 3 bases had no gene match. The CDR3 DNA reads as TGCGCCAGCAGCGGGACTAGCGGGATTGATGAGCAGTTCTTC. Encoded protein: CASSGTSGIDEQFF.

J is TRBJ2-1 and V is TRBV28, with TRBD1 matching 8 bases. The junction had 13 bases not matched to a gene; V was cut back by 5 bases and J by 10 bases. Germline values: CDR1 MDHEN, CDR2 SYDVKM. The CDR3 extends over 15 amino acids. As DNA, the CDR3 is TGTGCCAGCAGTAACCCAGGGGGCGGGTTTCGAGAGCAGTTCTTC. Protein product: CASSNPGGGFREQFF. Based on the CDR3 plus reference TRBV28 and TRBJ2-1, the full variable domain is DVKVTQSSRYLVKRTGEKVFLECVQDMDHENMFWYRQDPGLGLRLIYFSYDVKMKEKGDIPEGYSVSREKKERFSLILESASTNQTSMYLCASSNPGGGFREQFFGPGTRLTVL.

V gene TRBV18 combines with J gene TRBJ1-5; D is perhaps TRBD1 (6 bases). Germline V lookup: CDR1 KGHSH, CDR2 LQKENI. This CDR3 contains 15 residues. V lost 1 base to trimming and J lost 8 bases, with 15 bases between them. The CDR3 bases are TGTGCCAGCTCACCACAAGGGGGATCGTTGGAGCCCCAGCATTTT. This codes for CASSPQGGSLEPQHF.

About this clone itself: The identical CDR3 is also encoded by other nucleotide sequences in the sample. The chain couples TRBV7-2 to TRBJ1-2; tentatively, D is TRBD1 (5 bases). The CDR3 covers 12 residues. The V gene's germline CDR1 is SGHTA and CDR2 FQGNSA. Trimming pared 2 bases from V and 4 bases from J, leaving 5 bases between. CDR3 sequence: CASSLTGYGYTF. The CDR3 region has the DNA TGTGCCAGCAGCTTAACAGGCTATGGCTACACCTTC.

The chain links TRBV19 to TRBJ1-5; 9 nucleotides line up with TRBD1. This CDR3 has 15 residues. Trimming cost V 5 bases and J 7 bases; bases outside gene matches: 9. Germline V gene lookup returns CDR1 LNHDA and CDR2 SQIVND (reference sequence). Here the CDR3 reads CASSPTGGLGQPQHF. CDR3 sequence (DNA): TGTGCCAGTAGTCCTACAGGGGGCCTCGGCCAGCCCCAGCATTTT. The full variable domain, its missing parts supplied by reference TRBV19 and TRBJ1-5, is DGGITQSPKYLFRKEGQNVTLSCEQNLNHDAMYWYRQDPGQGLRLIYYSQIVNDFQKGDIAEGYSVSREKKESFPLTVTSAQKNPTAFYLCASSPTGGLGQPQHFGDGTRLSIL.

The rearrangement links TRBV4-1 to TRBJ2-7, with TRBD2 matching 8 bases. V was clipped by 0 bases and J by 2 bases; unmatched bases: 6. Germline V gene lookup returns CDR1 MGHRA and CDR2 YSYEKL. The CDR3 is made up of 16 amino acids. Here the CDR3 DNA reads TGCGCCAGCAGCCAAGATGCTACTAGCGGCCCCTACGAGCAGTACTTC. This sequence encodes CASSQDATSGPYEQYF.

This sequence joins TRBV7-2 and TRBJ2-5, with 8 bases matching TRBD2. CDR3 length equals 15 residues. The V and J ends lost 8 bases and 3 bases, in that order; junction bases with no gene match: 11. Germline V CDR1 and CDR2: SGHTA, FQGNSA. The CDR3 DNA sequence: TGTGCCAGCCTATGGAGCGGGAGTGGGAAAGAGACCCAGTACTTC. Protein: CASLWSGSGKETQYF.

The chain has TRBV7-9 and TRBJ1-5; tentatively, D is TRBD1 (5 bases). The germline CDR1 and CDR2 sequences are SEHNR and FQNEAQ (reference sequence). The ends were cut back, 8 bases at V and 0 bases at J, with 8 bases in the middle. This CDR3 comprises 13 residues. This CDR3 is CASLGDSNQPQHF. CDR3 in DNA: TGTGCCAGCTTAGGGGATAGCAATCAGCCCCAGCATTTT. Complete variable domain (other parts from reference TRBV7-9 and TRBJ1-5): DTGVSQNPRHKITKRGQNVTFRCDPISEHNRLYWYRQTLGQGPEFLTYFQNEAQLEKSRLLSDRFSAERPKGSFSTLEIQRTEQGDSAMYLCASLGDSNQPQHFGDGTRLSIL.

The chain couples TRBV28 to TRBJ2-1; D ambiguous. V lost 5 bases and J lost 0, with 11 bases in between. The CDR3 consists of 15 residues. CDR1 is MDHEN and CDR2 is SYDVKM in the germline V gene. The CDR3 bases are TGTGCCAGCAGTATCAGAACGTCCTCCTACAATGAGCAGTTCTTC. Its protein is CASSIRTSSYNEQFF.

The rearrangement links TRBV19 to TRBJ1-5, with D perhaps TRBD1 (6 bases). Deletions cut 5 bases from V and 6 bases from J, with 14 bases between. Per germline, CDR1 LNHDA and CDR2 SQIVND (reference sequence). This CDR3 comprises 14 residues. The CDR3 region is CASSAQGMSQPQHF. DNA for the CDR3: TGTGCCAGTAGTGCACAGGGAATGTCTCAGCCCCAGCATTTT.

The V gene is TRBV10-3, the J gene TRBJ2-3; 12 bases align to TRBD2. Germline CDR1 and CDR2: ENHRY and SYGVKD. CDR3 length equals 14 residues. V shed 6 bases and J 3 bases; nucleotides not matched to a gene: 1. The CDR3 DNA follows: TGTGCCATCAGCCTAGCGGGAGGGACAGATACGCAGTATTTT. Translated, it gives CAISLAGGTDTQYF.

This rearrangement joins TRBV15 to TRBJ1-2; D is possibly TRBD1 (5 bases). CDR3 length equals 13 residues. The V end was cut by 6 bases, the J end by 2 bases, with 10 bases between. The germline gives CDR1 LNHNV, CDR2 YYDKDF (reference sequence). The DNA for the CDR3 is TGTGCCACCAGGGGTGCAGGGAACTATGGCTACACCTTC. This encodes CATRGAGNYGYTF. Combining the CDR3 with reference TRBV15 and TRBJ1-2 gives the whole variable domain DAMVIQNPRYQVTQFGKPVTLSCSQTLNHNVMYWYQQKSSQAPKLLFHYYDKDFNNEADTPDNFQSRRPNTSFCFLDIRSPGLGDTAMYLCATRGAGNYGYTFGSGTRLTVV.

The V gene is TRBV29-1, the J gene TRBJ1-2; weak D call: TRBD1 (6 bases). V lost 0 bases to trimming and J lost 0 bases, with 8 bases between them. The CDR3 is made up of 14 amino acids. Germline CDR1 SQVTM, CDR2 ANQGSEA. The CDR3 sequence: CSVEENRANYGYTF. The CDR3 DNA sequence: TGCAGCGTTGAAGAGAACAGGGCTAACTATGGCTACACCTTC.

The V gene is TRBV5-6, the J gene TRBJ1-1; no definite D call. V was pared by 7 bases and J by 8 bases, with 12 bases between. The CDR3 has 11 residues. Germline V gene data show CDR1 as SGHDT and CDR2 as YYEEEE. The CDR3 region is CASSERGEAFF. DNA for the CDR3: TGTGCCAGCTCGGAGCGGGGAGAAGCTTTCTTT.

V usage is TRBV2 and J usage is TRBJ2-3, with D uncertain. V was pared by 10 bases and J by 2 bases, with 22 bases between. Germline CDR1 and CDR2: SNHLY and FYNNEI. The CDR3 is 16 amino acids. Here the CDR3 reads CANSLGPTLTTDTQYF. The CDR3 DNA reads TGTGCCAACTCGCTAGGCCCGACTCTTACCACAGATACGCAGTATTTT.

Here the CDR3 reads CASSTGNGYGYTF. Written as DNA, the CDR3 is TGTGCCAGCAGTACAGGGAACGGCTATGGCTACACCTTC. The chain uses TRBV6-1 and TRBJ1-2; D may be TRBD1 (6 bases). The germline gives CDR1 MNHNS, CDR2 SASEGT. V was pared by 5 bases and J by 4 bases, with 11 bases between. The CDR3 sequence is 13 residues long.

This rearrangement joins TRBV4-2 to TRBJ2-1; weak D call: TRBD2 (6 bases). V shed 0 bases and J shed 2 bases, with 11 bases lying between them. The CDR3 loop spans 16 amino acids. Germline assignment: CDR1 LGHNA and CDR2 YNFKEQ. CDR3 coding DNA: TGTGCCAGCAGCCAAGATCAAAGCGGGCCCTACAATGAGCAGTTCTTC. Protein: CASSQDQSGPYNEQFF.

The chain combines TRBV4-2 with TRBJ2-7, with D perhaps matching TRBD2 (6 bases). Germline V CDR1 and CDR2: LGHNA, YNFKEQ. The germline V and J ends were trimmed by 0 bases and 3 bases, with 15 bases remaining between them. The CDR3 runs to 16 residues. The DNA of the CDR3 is TGTGCCAGCAGCCAAGACTACTCGGGAGATAACTACGAGCAGTACTTC. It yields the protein CASSQDYSGDNYEQYF.

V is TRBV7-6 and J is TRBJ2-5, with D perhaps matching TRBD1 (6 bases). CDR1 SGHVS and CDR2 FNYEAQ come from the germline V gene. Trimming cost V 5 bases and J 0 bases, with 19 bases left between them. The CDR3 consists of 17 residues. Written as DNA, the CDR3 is TGTGCCAGCAGCGCTACAGGGAATTTAAACAACCAAGAGACCCAGTACTTC. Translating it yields CASSATGNLNNQETQYF.

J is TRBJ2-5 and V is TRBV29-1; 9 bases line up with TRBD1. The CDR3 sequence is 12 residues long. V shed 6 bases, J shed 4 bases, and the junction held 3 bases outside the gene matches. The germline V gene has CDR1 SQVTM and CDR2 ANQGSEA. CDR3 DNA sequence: TGCAGCGTACTACAGGGGGCAGAGACCCAGTACTTC. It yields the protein CSVLQGAETQYF.

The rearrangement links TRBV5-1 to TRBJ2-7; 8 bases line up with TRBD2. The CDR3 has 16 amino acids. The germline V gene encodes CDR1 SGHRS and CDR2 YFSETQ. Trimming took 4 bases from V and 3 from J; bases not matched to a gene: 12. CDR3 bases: TGCGCCAGCAGCCCCGCAGCGGGGGTCAATCACTACGAGCAGTACTTC. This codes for CASSPAAGVNHYEQYF.

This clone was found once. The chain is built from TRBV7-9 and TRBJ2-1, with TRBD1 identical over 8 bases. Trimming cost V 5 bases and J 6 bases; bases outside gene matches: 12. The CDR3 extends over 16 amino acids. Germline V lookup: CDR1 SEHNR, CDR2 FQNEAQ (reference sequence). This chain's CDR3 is CASSQGAGNFPNEQFF. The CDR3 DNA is TGTGCCAGCAGCCAGGGGGCGGGAAATTTTCCCAATGAGCAGTTCTTC.

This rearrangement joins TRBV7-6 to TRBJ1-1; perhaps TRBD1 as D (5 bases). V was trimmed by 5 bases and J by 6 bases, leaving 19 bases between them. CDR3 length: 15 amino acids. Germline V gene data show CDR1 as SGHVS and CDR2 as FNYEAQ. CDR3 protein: CASSPGVGGKPEAFF. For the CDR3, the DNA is TGTGCCAGCAGCCCGGGGGTGGGCGGCAAACCTGAAGCTTTCTTT.

Written as DNA, the CDR3 is TGCGCCAGCAGCTTGGATAGGCCCAACTTGAGGACTGAAGCTTTCTTT. The encoded protein is CASSLDRPNLRTEAFF. The V call is TRBV5-1, the J call TRBJ1-1, with no clear D. V dropped 0 bases and J dropped 5 bases, with 17 bases sitting between them. The CDR3 contains 16 residues. The V gene's germline CDR1 is SGHRS and CDR2 YFSETQ.